The rows below give T cell receptor beta chains drawn from one sample of a study of cytomegalovirus exposure and HLA in healthy donors. Sequencing used immunoSEQ multiplex PCR; TCRdb keeps in-frame clones, though not all of them. The repertoire includes tens of thousands of clones, roughly 63% of them detected once, and around 2.5% sits in the top ten. Sequenced sample: PBMCs. The receptor set was obtained from a man aged 45-65 years in good health and CMV-seronegative. Each CDR3 is given with its conserved first and last residue. The D gene is left open where the match is weak. Only some rows state a clone size, as once, few, many or a class for expanded clones.

>TRBJ2-7|TRBV4-3|TRBD1|-
CASSRTPGGQGYEQYF
TGCGCCAGCAGCCGCACCCCTGGCGGACAGGGCTACGAGCAGTACTTC
>TRBJ2-1|TRBV6-1|TRBD2|-
CASSEQLAEYNEQFF
TGTGCCAGCAGTGAACAACTAGCGGAATACAATGAGCAGTTCTTC
>TRBJ2-3|TRBV10-3|TRBD1|-
CAISEGQGPDTQYF
TGTGCCATCAGTGAGGGACAGGGACCAGATACGCAGTATTTT
>TRBJ2-3|TRBV7-2|-|once
CASSLGEGTDTQYF
TGTGCCAGCAGCTTAGGAGAGGGCACAGATACGCAGTATTTT
>TRBJ2-7|TRBV29-1|TRBD2|few
CSVETSGRKQYF
TGCAGCGTTGAAACTAGCGGGAGGAAGCAGTACTTC
>TRBJ1-2|TRBV4-1|-|-
CASSQEAAPNYGYTF
TGCGCCAGCAGCCAAGAGGCGGCGCCCAACTATGGCTACACCTTC
>TRBJ2-3|TRBV4-1|-|-
CASSQAAVPNTDTQYF
TGCGCCAGCAGCCAAGCGGCGGTGCCTAACACAGATACGCAGTATTTT
>TRBJ2-2|TRBV6-1|TRBD2|once
CASSEALAGDTGELFF
TGTGCCAGCAGTGAAGCCCTAGCGGGGGATACCGGGGAGCTGTTTTTT
>TRBJ2-7|TRBV5-4|TRBD2|-
CASSLAPPSGGRDEQYF
TGTGCCAGCAGCTTGGCCCCGCCCAGCGGGGGCCGGGACGAGCAGTACTTC
>TRBJ1-4|TRBV2|-|once
CASSRGTNEKLFF
TGTGCCAGCAGTCGGGGGACTAATGAAAAACTGTTTTTT
>TRBJ2-6|TRBV10-3|-|-
CAISITGNSGANVLTF
TGTGCCATCAGTATCACAGGGAACTCTGGGGCCAACGTCCTGACTTTC
>TRBJ2-1|TRBV6-1|TRBD1|once
CASRAGTGLDEQFF
TGTGCCAGCAGAGCCGGGACAGGCTTGGATGAGCAGTTCTTC
>TRBJ2-2|TRBV2|TRBD1|-
CASSDQGARGTGELFF
TGTGCCAGCAGTGATCAGGGGGCGCGGGGCACCGGGGAGCTGTTTTTT
>TRBJ2-5|TRBV6-6|-|-
CASSYYDYPDSQYF
TGTGCCAGCAGTTACTACGACTACCCCGATTCTCAGTACTTC
>TRBJ1-5|TRBV7-2|TRBD1|-
CASSSQGIGNQPQHF
TGTGCCAGCAGCTCACAGGGGATCGGCAATCAGCCCCAGCATTTT
>TRBJ2-3|TRBV4-3|TRBD2|-
CASSQGLAAPDTQYF
TGCGCCAGCAGCCAAGGACTAGCGGCCCCAGATACGCAGTATTTT
>TRBJ2-5|TRBV25-1|TRBD2|-
CASSETPGGPNLETQYF
TGTGCCAGCAGTGAAACCCCGGGGGGGCCGAATTTGGAGACCCAGTACTTC
>TRBJ1-4|TRBV30|-|-
CAWSRSGGFREKLFF
TGTGCCTGGAGTCGGTCCGGAGGCTTCCGTGAAAAACTGTTTTTT
>TRBJ1-1|TRBV9|TRBD1|-
CASSKYQGANTEAFF
TGTGCCAGCAGCAAATATCAGGGGGCTAACACTGAAGCTTTCTTT
>TRBJ1-2|TRBV5-5|-|few
CASSPWFRDDYGYTF
TGTGCCAGCAGCCCATGGTTCAGGGATGATTATGGCTACACCTTC
>TRBJ2-1|TRBV7-2|-|-
CASSLASGEQFF
TGTGCCAGCAGCTTAGCCAGCGGTGAGCAGTTCTTC
>TRBJ1-4|TRBV5-1|-|-
CASSLVGNSDEKLFF
TGCGCCAGCAGCTTGGTTGGTAATTCGGATGAAAAACTGTTTTTT
>TRBJ1-6|TRBV5-6|-|-
CASSYRQAVVSPLHF
TGTGCCAGCAGCTACCGACAGGCCGTGGTTTCACCCCTCCACTTT
>TRBJ2-3|TRBV10-3|-|few
CAISQGSTDTQYF
TGTGCCATCAGTCAGGGAAGCACAGATACGCAGTATTTT
>TRBJ2-1|TRBV5-1|TRBD1|-
CASSPSPRDREVGNEQFF
TGCGCCAGCAGCCCCAGCCCCCGGGACAGGGAAGTAGGGAATGAGCAGTTCTTC
>TRBJ1-6|TRBV2|TRBD1|-
CASRKRTGSESPLHF
TGTGCCAGCAGAAAGCGGACAGGCTCGGAGTCACCCCTCCACTTT
>TRBJ2-1|TRBV30|TRBD2|-
CAWSFGDYLGYNEQFF
TGTGCCTGGAGTTTCGGGGACTATTTAGGTTACAATGAGCAGTTCTTC
>TRBJ2-5|TRBV10-3|TRBD2|-
CAISEFPGLVSETQYF
TGTGCCATCAGTGAATTTCCGGGACTAGTTTCGGAGACCCAGTACTTC
>TRBJ1-6|TRBV30|-|-
CAWSVGGGGSPLHF
TGTGCCTGGAGTGTTGGGGGAGGAGGCTCACCCCTCCACTTT